The T cell receptor beta chain described here comes from a study of blood T cell repertoires in COVID-19. Study summary: Samples taken during acute and convalescent COVID-19 were collected in the United States, Italy and Spain. Sources were T cells, B-cell-depleted T cells, or PBMCs; the material itself was cDNA or gDNA.

The protocol was immunoSEQ multiplex PCR, while the TCRdb copy is restricted to in-frame clones and leaves out a portion. The repertoire holds nearly 350,000 clones, 88% seen once, with about 7% in the top ten. This CDR3 is built from 16 residues. Those enrolled in Seattle joined during active infection and were followed longitudinally afterward. The chain employs TRBV21-1 and TRBJ1-6; the table's D call of TRBD1 was not tested on the DNA. TRBV21-1 is a documented pseudogene. The clonotype was recovered from a woman aged 70-85 years with COVID-19, enrolled during active disease. The sample taken for sequencing was peripheral blood. CDR3 bases: TGTGCCAGCAGCAAAGGAGGGACAGGGAGGAATTCACCCCTCCACTTT. Protein: CASSKGGTGRNSPLHF.